One and the same sample provided the 21 T cell receptor beta chains below, sequenced in a study of beta chain features in type 1 diabetes. Study conclusions and caveats: When Type 1 diabetes patients were examined, their TCRB CDR3s proved moderately but significantly shorter in all four CD4+ subsets.

The study reverse transcribed the entire isolated RNA, so it sequenced expressed TCRB transcripts. Clones were read by immunoSEQ multiplex PCR, and TCRdb kept only the in-frame ones, dropping some. The table has hundreds of thousands of clones, around 15% seen once. Their recognized antigens are unknown. The material sequenced was naive CD4+ T cells from blood. These receptors were obtained from a man younger than 30 with type 1 diabetes.

The chain links TRBV13 to TRBJ2-2, with D unclear. Germline loops: CDR1 PRHDT, CDR2 FYEKMQ (reference sequence). V was shortened by 4 bases and J by 5 bases, with 8 bases between the two germline ends. This CDR3 contains 13 residues. CDR3: CASSSPETGELFF. As DNA, the CDR3 is TGTGCCAGCAGCTCCCCGGAAACCGGGGAGCTGTTTTTT.

The rearrangement uses TRBV6-1 and TRBJ2-5; D gene ambiguous. CDR3 size: 15 residues. The V end was cut by 5 bases, the J end by 2 bases, with 15 bases between. Germline CDR1 MNHNS, CDR2 SASEGT. CDR3 protein: CASSLLRLTQETQYF. CDR3 coding DNA: TGTGCCAGCAGTCTTTTGAGACTGACACAAGAGACCCAGTACTTC.

This clone was observed a handful of times. This chain connects TRBV5-1 to TRBJ2-2, with unresolved D. Trimming left V 1 base short and J 6 bases short, with 13 bases between. CDR1 SGHRS and CDR2 YFSETQ come from the germline V gene. The CDR3 loop spans 15 amino acids. This CDR3 reads CASSLTESSPGELFF. The CDR3, as DNA: TGCGCCAGCAGCTTGACGGAGTCTTCACCCGGGGAGCTGTTTTTT.

The chain joins TRBV7-9 to TRBJ1-2; maybe TRBD1 (5 bases). Trimming took 7 bases from V and 2 from J, leaving 11 bases between them. Germline loops: CDR1 SEHNR, CDR2 FQNEAQ (reference sequence). CDR3 size: 13 residues. The CDR3 bases are TGTGCCAGCACCCTTGACAGCAACTATGGCTACACCTTC. This sequence encodes CASTLDSNYGYTF.

This clone has only a few counts. V usage is TRBV2 and J usage is TRBJ1-5; D call uncertain. Trimming shortened V by 6 bases and J by 4 bases, and 7 bases separated the two germline ends. The CDR3 is made up of 12 amino acids. Germline values: CDR1 SNHLY, CDR2 FYNNEI. The CDR3 DNA reads TGTGCCAGCAGGGACGGTAATCAGCCCCAGCATTTT. Its translation: CASRDGNQPQHF.

This clone has a handful of counts. The V and J genes are TRBV5-1 and TRBJ1-4, with D possibly being TRBD1 (6 bases). Germline-derived CDR1 and CDR2 are SGHRS and YFSETQ. The CDR3 is 14 amino acids. With 7 bases removed from V and 6 bases from J, the gap between germline ends came to 16 bases. CDR3 nucleotides: TGCGCCAGCTCCTCCGGACAGTCTGATGAAAAACTGTTTTTT. Amino acids: CASSSGQSDEKLFF.

The V and J genes are TRBV29-1 and TRBJ1-2; D perhaps matches TRBD1 (6 bases). This CDR3 is 11 amino acids long. Germline CDR1 and CDR2: SQVTM and ANQGSEA. The CDR3 is CMAGEDYGYTF. The CDR3 region has the DNA TGCATGGCAGGGGAGGACTATGGCTACACCTTC.

This clone was seen only a few times. This chain connects TRBV7-9 to TRBJ2-2, with 7 bases lining up with TRBD2. The germline gives CDR1 SEHNR, CDR2 FQNEAQ (reference sequence). J was trimmed by 4 bases and V by 4 bases; bases with no gene match: 15. There are 18 residues in the CDR3. The CDR3 spells CASSWGGGGSAGTGELFF. CDR3 nucleotides: TGTGCCAGCAGCTGGGGCGGGGGAGGATCCGCCGGCACCGGGGAGCTGTTTTTT.

This clone was seen only a few times. This sequence joins TRBV7-9 and TRBJ2-5, with D perhaps assigned TRBD1 or TRBD2 (5 bases each). This CDR3 is built from 14 residues. Germline CDR1 and CDR2: SEHNR and FQNEAQ (reference sequence). Trimming took off 5 bases at V and 5 bases at J, with 15 bases between the two ends. The chain's CDR3 is CASSPGASRETQYF. DNA for the CDR3: TGTGCCAGCAGCCCCGGGGCCAGTCGGGAGACCCAGTACTTC.

This clone was observed a few times. V and J are TRBV2 and TRBJ2-3; perhaps TRBD2 as D (5 bases). Trimming removed 6 bases at V and 6 bases at J, with 16 bases between. Germline CDR1 is SNHLY and CDR2 is FYNNEI. This CDR3 comprises 14 residues. CDR3 in DNA: TGTGCCAGCAGAGGTCGGGGTAGTCTTGATACGCAGTATTTT. It encodes CASRGRGSLDTQYF.

This clone has a handful of counts. This chain joins TRBV2 and TRBJ2-3; 12 nucleotides align to TRBD1. Trimming removed 5 bases from V and 3 bases from J; junction bases left unmatched: 3. Germline CDR1 SNHLY, CDR2 FYNNEI. The CDR3 runs 15 residues. As DNA, the CDR3 is TGTGCCAGCAGTCGGGACAGGGGGCGAACAGATACGCAGTATTTT. Protein product: CASSRDRGRTDTQYF.

The sample holds a few counts of this clone. V gene TRBV7-9 combines with J gene TRBJ1-1, with 7 bases that match TRBD1. The CDR3 contains 13 residues. Germline-derived CDR1 and CDR2 are SEHNR and FQNEAQ (reference sequence). V shed 5 bases and J 6 bases; nucleotides not matched to a gene: 6. CDR3 nucleotides: TGTGCCAGCAGCCCTACAGGGGTTGCTGAAGCTTTCTTT. This sequence encodes CASSPTGVAEAFF.

The table lists this clone with a few counts. This rearrangement joins TRBV11-2 to TRBJ2-7; TRBD1 agrees at 10 bases. Germline loops: CDR1 SGHAT, CDR2 FQNNGV. CDR3 length: 14 amino acids. V trimming: 4 bases; J trimming: 6 bases; junction bases outside the gene matches: 6. This CDR3 reads CASSSFRDRGEQYF. In DNA, the CDR3 is TGTGCCAGCAGCTCGTTCCGGGACAGGGGCGAGCAGTACTTC.

The chain links TRBV29-1 to TRBJ1-1; possible D gene TRBD1, 5 bases. Germline CDR1 reads SQVTM; CDR2 reads ANQGSEA. This CDR3 has 13 amino acids. Trimming shortened V by 2 bases and J by 1 base, and 8 bases separated the two germline ends. DNA for the CDR3: TGCAGCGTTGAACAGGGTCAGAACACTGAAGCTTTCTTT. This codes for CSVEQGQNTEAFF.

This clone was detected a few times. The CDR3 DNA reads TGCAGCGTCCCGACGGATGGCTACACCTTC. Its protein is CSVPTDGYTF. This chain links TRBV29-1 with TRBJ1-2, with D unresolved. CDR3 length: 10 amino acids. CDR1 SQVTM and CDR2 ANQGSEA come from the germline V gene. Trimming removed 6 bases at V and 6 bases at J, with 8 bases between.

The rearrangement joins TRBV10-3 to TRBJ1-6; TRBD1 might be the D (6 bases). V shed 11 bases and J shed 10 bases, with 18 bases lying between them. This CDR3 is 13 amino acids long. Germline CDR1 reads ENHRY; CDR2 reads SYGVKD. CDR3 nucleotide sequence: TGTGCCTCGAACCGGGACAACTTATCACCCCTCCACTTT. Translated: CASNRDNLSPLHF.

This clone has only a few counts. The chain combines TRBV7-9 with TRBJ2-3; 13 bases fit TRBD2. The CDR3 consists of 19 residues. Germline CDR1 is SEHNR and CDR2 is FQNEAQ (reference sequence). J lost 0 bases, V lost 3 bases, and 9 bases had no gene match. The CDR3 DNA reads TGTGCCAGCAGCTTTCTCATTGGACTAGCGGGGGATAGCACAGATACGCAGTATTTT. It translates to CASSFLIGLAGDSTDTQYF.

The chain employs TRBV14 and TRBJ1-2; 8 bases fit TRBD1. Trimming removed 3 bases from V and 3 bases from J; junction bases left unmatched: 9. Germline loops: CDR1 SGHDN, CDR2 FVKESK. The CDR3 contains 16 residues. The CDR3 sequence: CASSHPQGAGYYGYTF. The CDR3, as DNA: TGTGCCAGCAGCCACCCTCAGGGGGCGGGTTACTATGGCTACACCTTC.

In its sample, this clone was seen a few times. This rearrangement joins TRBV27 to TRBJ2-4, with D uncertain. Trimming left V 7 bases short and J 8 bases short, with 18 bases between. The germline V gene encodes CDR1 MNHEY and CDR2 SMNVEV (reference sequence). CDR3 length equals 14 residues. CDR3 protein: CASTSLRVFYIQYF. Written as DNA, the CDR3 is TGTGCCAGCACCTCCCTTCGGGTGTTTTACATTCAGTACTTC.

The rearrangement links TRBV7-8 to TRBJ2-7, with 7 nucleotides matching TRBD1. With 5 bases clipped from V and 0 bases from J, the junction kept 13 bases outside the gene matches. The CDR3 has 17 amino acids. Per the germline V gene, CDR1 is SGHVS and CDR2 is FQNEAQ. CDR3 coding DNA: TGTGCCAGCAGCCGTCCAATTCCGGGACAGTACTCCTACGAGCAGTACTTC. Translating gives CASSRPIPGQYSYEQYF. Full variable domain (outside the CDR3, taken from reference TRBV7-8 and TRBJ2-7): GAGVSQSPRYKVAKRGQDVALRCDPISGHVSLFWYQQALGQGPEFLTYFQNEAQLDKSGLPSDRFFAERPEGSVSTLKIQRTQQEDSAVYLCASSRPIPGQYSYEQYFGPGTRLTVT.

The gene calls are TRBV28 and TRBJ1-5; D not resolved. The CDR3 runs to 16 residues. The V end lost 2 bases, the J end lost 0 bases, and 11 bases lay between the germline ends. Germline V gives CDR1 MDHEN, CDR2 SYDVKM. The CDR3 here is CASSLDVIYSNQPQHF. In DNA form, the CDR3 reads TGTGCCAGCAGTTTAGATGTCATCTATAGCAATCAGCCCCAGCATTTT.